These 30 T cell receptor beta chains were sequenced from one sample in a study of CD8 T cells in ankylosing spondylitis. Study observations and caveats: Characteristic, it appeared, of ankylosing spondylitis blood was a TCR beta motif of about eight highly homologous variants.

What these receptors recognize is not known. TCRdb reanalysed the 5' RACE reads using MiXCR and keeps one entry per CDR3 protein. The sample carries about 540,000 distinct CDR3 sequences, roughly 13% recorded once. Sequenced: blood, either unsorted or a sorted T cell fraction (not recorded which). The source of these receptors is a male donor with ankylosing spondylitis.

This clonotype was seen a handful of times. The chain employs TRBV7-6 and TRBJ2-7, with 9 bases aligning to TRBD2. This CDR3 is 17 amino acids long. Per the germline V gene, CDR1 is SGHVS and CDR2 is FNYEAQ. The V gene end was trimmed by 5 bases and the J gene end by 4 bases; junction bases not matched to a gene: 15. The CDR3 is CASSQRPSGIGGYEQYF. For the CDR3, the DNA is TGTGCCAGCAGCCAGCGGCCTAGCGGGATCGGGGGGTACGAGCAGTACTTC. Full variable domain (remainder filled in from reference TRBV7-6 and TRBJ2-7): GAGVSQSPRYKVTKRGQDVALRCDPISGHVSLYWYRQALGQGPEFLTYFNYEAQQDKSGLPNDRFSAERPEGSISTLTIQRTEQRDSAMYRCASSQRPSGIGGYEQYFGPGTRLTVT.

The CDR3 coding sequence is TGCAGTGCTAGAGATCCGGGACAGGGGGCACGTGGAAACACCATATATTTT. Translation: CSARDPGQGARGNTIYF. The chain couples TRBV20-1 to TRBJ1-3; 12 nucleotides match TRBD1. The CDR3 contains 17 residues. The ends lost 0 bases at V and 3 bases at J; junction bases unmatched: 6. Germline assignment: CDR1 DFQATT and CDR2 SNEGSKA (reference sequence).

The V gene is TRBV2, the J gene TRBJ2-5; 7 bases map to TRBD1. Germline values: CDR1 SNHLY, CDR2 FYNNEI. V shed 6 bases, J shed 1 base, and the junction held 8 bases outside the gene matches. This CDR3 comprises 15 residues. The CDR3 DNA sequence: TGTGCCAGCAGCCGGGACAGAGGGTCCCAAGAGACCCAGTACTTC. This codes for CASSRDRGSQETQYF.

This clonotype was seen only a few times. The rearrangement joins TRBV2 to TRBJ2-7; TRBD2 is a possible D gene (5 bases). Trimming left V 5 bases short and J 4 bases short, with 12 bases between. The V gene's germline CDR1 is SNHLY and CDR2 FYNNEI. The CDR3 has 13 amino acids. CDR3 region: CASSRLAYYEQYV. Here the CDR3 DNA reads TGTGCCAGCAGTCGGCTAGCTTATTACGAGCAGTACGTC.

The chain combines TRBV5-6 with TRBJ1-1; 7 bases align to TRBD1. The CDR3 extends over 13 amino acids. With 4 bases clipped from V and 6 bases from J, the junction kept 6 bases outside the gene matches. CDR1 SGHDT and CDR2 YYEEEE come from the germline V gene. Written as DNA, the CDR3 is TGTGCCAGCAGCCAGAGGGGGCTCGCTGAAGCTTTCTTT. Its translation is CASSQRGLAEAFF.

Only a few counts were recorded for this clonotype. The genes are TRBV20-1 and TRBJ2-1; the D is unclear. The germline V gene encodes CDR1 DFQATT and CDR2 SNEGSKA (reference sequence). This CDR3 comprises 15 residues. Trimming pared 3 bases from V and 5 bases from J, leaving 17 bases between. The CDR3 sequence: CSARHYDRPDNEQFF. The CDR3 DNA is TGCAGTGCTAGGCACTATGATCGTCCCGACAATGAGCAGTTCTTC.

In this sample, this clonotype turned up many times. CDR3 amino acids: CASSRRLAGGDNEQFF. The CDR3 nucleotides are TGCGCCAGCAGCCGCCGACTAGCGGGAGGAGATAATGAGCAGTTCTTC. The V call is TRBV4-1, the J call TRBJ2-1; 13 positions match TRBD2. This CDR3 is 16 amino acids long. Losses at the gene ends were 4 bases for V and 7 bases for J; bases not matched to a gene: 7. Germline V gives CDR1 MGHRA, CDR2 YSYEKL.

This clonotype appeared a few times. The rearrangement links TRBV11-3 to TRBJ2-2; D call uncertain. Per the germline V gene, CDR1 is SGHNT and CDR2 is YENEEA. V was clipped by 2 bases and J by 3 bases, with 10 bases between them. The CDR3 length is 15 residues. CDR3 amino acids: CASSLSRLYTGELFF. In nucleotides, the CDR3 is TGTGCCAGCAGCTTAAGTCGGCTTTACACCGGGGAGCTGTTTTTT.

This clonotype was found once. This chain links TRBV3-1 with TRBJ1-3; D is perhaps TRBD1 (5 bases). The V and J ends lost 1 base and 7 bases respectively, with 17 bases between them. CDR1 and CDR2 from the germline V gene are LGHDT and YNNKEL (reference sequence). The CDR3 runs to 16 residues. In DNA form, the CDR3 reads TGTGCCAGCAGCCAAGGCTTAGGGGAGACGCGTAACACCATATATTTT. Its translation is CASSQGLGETRNTIYF.

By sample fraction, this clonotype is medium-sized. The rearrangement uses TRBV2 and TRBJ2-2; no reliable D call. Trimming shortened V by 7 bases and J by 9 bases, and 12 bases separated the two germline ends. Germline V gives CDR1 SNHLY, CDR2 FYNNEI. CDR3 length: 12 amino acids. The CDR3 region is CASTTTGRELFF. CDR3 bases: TGTGCCAGCACCACAACCGGCCGGGAGCTGTTTTTT.

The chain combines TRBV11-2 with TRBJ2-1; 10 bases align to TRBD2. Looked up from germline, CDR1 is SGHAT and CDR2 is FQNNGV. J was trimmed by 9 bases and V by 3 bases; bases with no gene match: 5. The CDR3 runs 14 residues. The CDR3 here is CASSFLAGELEQFF. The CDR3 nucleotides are TGTGCCAGCAGCTTCCTAGCGGGAGAGCTTGAGCAGTTCTTC.

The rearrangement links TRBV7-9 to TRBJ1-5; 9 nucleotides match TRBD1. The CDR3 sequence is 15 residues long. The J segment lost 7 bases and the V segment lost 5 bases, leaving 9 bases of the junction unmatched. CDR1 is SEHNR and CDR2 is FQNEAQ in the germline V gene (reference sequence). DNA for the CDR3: TGTGCCAGCAGCCTGACAGGGGGTACGAACCAGCCCCAGCATTTT. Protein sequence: CASSLTGGTNQPQHF.

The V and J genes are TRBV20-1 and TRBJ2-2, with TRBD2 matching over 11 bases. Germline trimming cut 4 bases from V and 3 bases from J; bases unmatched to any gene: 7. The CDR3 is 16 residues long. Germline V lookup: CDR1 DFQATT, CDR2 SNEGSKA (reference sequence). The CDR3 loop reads CSATLAGGRDTGELFF. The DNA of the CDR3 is TGCAGTGCTACCTTAGCGGGAGGGCGCGACACCGGGGAGCTGTTTTTT.

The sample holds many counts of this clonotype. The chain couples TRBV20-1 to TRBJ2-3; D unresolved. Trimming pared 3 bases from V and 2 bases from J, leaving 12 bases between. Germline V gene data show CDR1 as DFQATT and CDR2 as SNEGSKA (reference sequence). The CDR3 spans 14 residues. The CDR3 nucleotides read TGCAGTGCTAGGGGTTGGGGAAACACAGATACGCAGTATTTT. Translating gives CSARGWGNTDTQYF.

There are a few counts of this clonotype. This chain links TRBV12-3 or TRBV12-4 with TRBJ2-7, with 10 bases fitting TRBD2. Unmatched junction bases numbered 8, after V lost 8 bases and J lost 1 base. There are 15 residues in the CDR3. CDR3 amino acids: CASCPSAGGSYEQYF. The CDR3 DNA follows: TGTGCCAGCTGCCCCTCAGCGGGAGGGTCCTACGAGCAGTACTTC.

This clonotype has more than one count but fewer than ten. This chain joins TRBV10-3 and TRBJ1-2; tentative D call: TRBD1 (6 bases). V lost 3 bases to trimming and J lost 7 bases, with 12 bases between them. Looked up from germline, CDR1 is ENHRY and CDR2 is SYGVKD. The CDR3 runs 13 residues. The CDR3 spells CAISEGQHPGYTF. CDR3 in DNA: TGTGCCATCAGTGAAGGACAGCATCCTGGCTACACCTTC.

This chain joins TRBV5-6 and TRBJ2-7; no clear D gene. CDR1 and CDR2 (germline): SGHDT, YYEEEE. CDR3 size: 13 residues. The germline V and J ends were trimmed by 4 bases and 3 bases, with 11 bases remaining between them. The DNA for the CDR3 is TGTGCCAGCAGCCACCTGTCTAGCTACGAGCAGTACGTC. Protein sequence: CASSHLSSYEQYV.

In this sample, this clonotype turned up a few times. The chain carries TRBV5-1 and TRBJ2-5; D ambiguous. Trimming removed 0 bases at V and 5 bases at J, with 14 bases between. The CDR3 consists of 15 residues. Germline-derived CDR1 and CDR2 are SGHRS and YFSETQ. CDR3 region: CASSLEALSWETQYF. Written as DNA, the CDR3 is TGCGCCAGCAGCTTGGAGGCACTTTCCTGGGAGACCCAGTACTTC.

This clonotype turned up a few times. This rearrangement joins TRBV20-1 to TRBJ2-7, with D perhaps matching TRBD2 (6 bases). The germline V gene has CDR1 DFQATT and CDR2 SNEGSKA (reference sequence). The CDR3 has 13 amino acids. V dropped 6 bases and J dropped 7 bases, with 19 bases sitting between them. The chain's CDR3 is CSAPGLAKREQYF. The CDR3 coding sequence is TGCAGTGCCCCCGGCCTAGCGAAGCGGGAGCAGTACTTC.

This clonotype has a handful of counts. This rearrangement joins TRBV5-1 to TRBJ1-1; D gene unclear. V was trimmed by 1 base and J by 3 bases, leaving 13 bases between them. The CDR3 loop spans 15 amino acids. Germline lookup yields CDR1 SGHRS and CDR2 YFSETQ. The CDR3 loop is CASSLIRSEYTEAFF. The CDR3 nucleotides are TGCGCCAGCAGCTTGATCAGGAGTGAGTACACTGAAGCTTTCTTT.

CDR3 sequence reads: CASSPQGLAGPPYF. The CDR3 DNA reads TGTGCCAGCAGCCCACAGGGACTAGCGGGACCCCCGTACTTC. The chain uses TRBV7-2 and TRBJ2-5, with TRBD2 matching 13 bases. In germline, CDR1 is SGHTA, CDR2 FQGNSA. V lost 5 bases and J lost 13; bases outside the gene matches: 10. The CDR3 is 14 amino acids.

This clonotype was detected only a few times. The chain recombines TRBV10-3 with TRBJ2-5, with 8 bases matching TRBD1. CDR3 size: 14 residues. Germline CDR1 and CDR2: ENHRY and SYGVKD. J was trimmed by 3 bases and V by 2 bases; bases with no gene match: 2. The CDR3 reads CAISEVDREETQYF. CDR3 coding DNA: TGTGCCATCAGTGAGGTGGACAGGGAAGAGACCCAGTACTTC.

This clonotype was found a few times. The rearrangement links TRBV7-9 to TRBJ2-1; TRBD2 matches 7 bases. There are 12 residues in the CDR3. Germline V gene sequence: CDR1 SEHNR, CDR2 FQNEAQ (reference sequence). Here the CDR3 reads CSEGSGDNEQFF. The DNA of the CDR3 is TGTTCAGAAGGCAGCGGGGACAATGAGCAGTTCTTC.

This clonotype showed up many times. The CDR3 DNA follows: TGTGCCAGCTCACCACGAGATCGGGAGACCCAGTACTTC. It encodes CASSPRDRETQYF. The chain links TRBV18 to TRBJ2-5; D remains ambiguous. Germline V gene lookup returns CDR1 KGHSH and CDR2 LQKENI. The CDR3 sequence is 13 residues long. V lost 1 base and J 5 bases, leaving 8 bases between the germline ends.

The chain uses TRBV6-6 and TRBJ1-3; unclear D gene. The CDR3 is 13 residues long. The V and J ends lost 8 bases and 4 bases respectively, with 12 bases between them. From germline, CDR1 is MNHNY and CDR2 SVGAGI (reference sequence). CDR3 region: CASLRTQGNTIYF. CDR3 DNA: TGTGCCAGCCTACGAACACAAGGAAACACCATATATTTT.

The CDR3 loop reads CASSLGDRYYEQYF. CDR3 DNA sequence: TGTGCCAGCAGCTTGGGAGACAGGTACTACGAGCAGTACTTC. The chain links TRBV11-2 to TRBJ2-7; perhaps TRBD1 as D (6 bases). The CDR3 is made up of 14 amino acids. Germline values: CDR1 SGHAT, CDR2 FQNNGV. V gave up 3 bases and J gave up 3 bases, with 12 bases separating them.

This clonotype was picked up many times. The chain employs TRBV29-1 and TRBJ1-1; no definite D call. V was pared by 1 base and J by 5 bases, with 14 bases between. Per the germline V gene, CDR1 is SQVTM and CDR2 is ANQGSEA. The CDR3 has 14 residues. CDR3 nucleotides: TGCAGCGTTGAAGTTAGTGGCCGGAGAACTGAAGCTTTCTTT. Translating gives CSVEVSGRRTEAFF.

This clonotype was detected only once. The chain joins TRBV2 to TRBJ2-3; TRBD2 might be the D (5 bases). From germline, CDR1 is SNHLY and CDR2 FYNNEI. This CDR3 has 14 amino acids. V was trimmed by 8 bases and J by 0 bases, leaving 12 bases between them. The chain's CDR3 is CASLRAVSTDTQYF. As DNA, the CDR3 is TGTGCCAGCCTGAGGGCAGTTAGCACAGATACGCAGTATTTT.

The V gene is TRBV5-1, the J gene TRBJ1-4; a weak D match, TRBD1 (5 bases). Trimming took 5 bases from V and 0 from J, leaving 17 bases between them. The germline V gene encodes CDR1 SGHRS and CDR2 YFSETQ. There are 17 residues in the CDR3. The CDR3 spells CASSVNPTGATNEKLFF. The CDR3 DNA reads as TGCGCCAGCAGTGTAAATCCAACGGGGGCAACTAATGAAAAACTGTTTTTT.

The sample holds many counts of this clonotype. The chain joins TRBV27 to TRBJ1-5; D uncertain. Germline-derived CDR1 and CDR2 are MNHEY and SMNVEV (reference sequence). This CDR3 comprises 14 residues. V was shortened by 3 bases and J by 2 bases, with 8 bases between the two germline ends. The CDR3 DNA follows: TGTGCCAGCAGTTTGGGTTTCGGCAATCAGCCCCAGCATTTT. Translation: CASSLGFGNQPQHF.